The present T cell receptor (beta chain) was sequenced within a study of blood T cell repertoires in COVID-19. Study details: Samples came from the United States, Italy and Spain, spanning acute and convalescent COVID-19. Sources were T cells, B-cell-depleted T cells, or PBMCs; the material itself was cDNA or gDNA.

As handled by the study authors: Estimates of nucleated cell counts were drawn from the amplification of reference gene primers. Data came from immunoSEQ multiplex PCR; TCRdb stores just in-frame clones and leaves some out. That table supplies the V and J calls and clone size; D and trimming were determined from the DNA. The sample records over 200,000 clones, roughly 87% being singletons. Germline V lookup: CDR1 SGDLS, CDR2 YYNGEE. V shed 0 bases and J 5 bases; nucleotides not matched to a gene: 4. The CDR3 has 14 residues. This clone was seen more than once but under ten times. This chain connects TRBV9 to TRBJ2-5; 7 bases line up with TRBD1. The TCR sequence derives from a man in his forties with active or convalescent COVID-19. The material sequenced was peripheral blood. The CDR3 is CASSVGGGGETQYF. The CDR3, as DNA: TGTGCCAGCAGCGTAGGAGGGGGCGGGGAGACCCAGTACTTC.